The 14 T cell receptor beta chains below were found in one sample sequenced in a study of Graves' ophthalmopathy and Graves' hyperthyroidism. Amplifying from RNA transcripts, the study obtained TCR beta CDR3 regions. In the first round, RT-PCR was carried out with HTBI primers, and a multiplex PCR formed the second round. One entry per CDR3 protein results from TCRdb running MiXCR on the multiplex PCR reads. The profile covers about 160,000 distinct CDR3 sequences, with 30% to 45% appearing a single time and roughly 8.9% taken by the ten largest. Material for sequencing was peripheral blood. The receptor source for this set is a man aged 30 to 39 with Graves' ophthalmopathy.

In its sample, this clonotype was seen many times. This chain joins TRBV6-5 and TRBJ1-1; D not certain. CDR3 length: 11 amino acids. The germline V and J ends were trimmed by 2 bases and 8 bases, with 6 bases remaining between them. Germline V gene lookup returns CDR1 MNHEY and CDR2 SVGAGI. The CDR3 DNA follows: TGTGCCAGCAGTTACCTGTCGGAAGCTTTCTTT. This sequence encodes CASSYLSEAFF.

The CDR3: CASSIGSRGSRNQPQHF. The CDR3 nucleotides read TGTGCCAGTAGTATCGGTTCCCGAGGGTCTCGCAATCAGCCCCAGCATTTT. This chain uses TRBV19 with TRBJ1-5; D unresolved. Trimming stripped 3 bases from V and 2 bases from J, with 17 bases between. Germline V CDR1 and CDR2: LNHDA, SQIVND (reference sequence). This CDR3 region has 17 residues. Drawing the rest from reference TRBV19 and TRBJ1-5, the complete variable domain is DGGITQSPKYLFRKEGQNVTLSCEQNLNHDAMYWYRQDPGQGLRLIYYSQIVNDFQKGDIAEGYSVSREKKESFPLTVTSAQKNPTAFYLCASSIGSRGSRNQPQHFGDGTRLSIL.

This clonotype was seen repeatedly, ten times or more. The chain employs TRBV28 and TRBJ2-5; 9 bases align to TRBD1. V shed 5 bases, J shed 4 bases, and the junction held 2 bases outside the gene matches. Germline CDR1 is MDHEN and CDR2 is SYDVKM. The CDR3 sequence is 13 residues long. The CDR3 DNA reads as TGTGCCAGCAGTACAGGGGGCATAGAGACCCAGTACTTC. Its translation: CASSTGGIETQYF. Complete variable domain (other parts from reference TRBV28 and TRBJ2-5): DVKVTQSSRYLVKRTGEKVFLECVQDMDHENMFWYRQDPGLGLRLIYFSYDVKMKEKGDIPEGYSVSREKKERFSLILESASTNQTSMYLCASSTGGIETQYFGPGTRLLVL.

This clonotype occurred once. The chain employs TRBV4-2 and TRBJ2-5, with D unclear. The germline V gene encodes CDR1 LGHNA and CDR2 YNFKEQ. The CDR3 totals 13 residues. V lost 3 bases to trimming and J lost 7 bases, with 12 bases between them. This CDR3 reads CASSQGKGGTQYF. The CDR3 coding sequence is TGTGCCAGCAGCCAGGGGAAAGGTGGGACCCAGTACTTC.

The rearrangement uses TRBV28 and TRBJ2-7, with 12 bases identical to TRBD2. Germline V gene lookup returns CDR1 MDHEN and CDR2 SYDVKM. This CDR3 spans 17 amino acids. J lost 6 bases, V lost 4 bases, and 13 bases had no gene match. For the CDR3, the DNA is TGTGCCAGCAGTTCAACAGTTCTAGCGGGGGGGCGTCGCGAGCAGTACTTC. Translation gives CASSSTVLAGGRREQYF.

At least ten counts were recorded for this clonotype. The V and J genes are TRBV10-3 and TRBJ2-7, with 10 bases fitting TRBD1. This CDR3 is built from 13 residues. CDR1 is ENHRY, CDR2 SYGVKD, per germline. V lost 11 bases and J lost 6; bases outside the gene matches: 10. CDR3 nucleotide sequence: TGTGCCTCGGGACAGGGGAGGGATATCGAGCAGTACTTC. Its protein is CASGQGRDIEQYF.

This clonotype was seen many times. This chain joins TRBV12-3 or TRBV12-4 and TRBJ2-2; D could derive from TRBD1 or TRBD2 (5 bases each). CDR3 length: 13 residues. V was cut by 6 bases and J by 4 bases, with 9 bases left in between. The DNA for the CDR3 is TGTGCCAGCAGAGGGACGGGCACCGGGGAGCTGTTTTTT. It translates to CASRGTGTGELFF.

The table lists this clonotype with many counts. This sequence joins TRBV11-2 and TRBJ2-2; D call uncertain. Trimming pared 3 bases from V and 4 bases from J, leaving 15 bases between. There are 16 residues in the CDR3. CDR1 and CDR2 (germline): SGHAT, FQNNGV. CDR3 loop: CASSLGVNWVTGELFF. The CDR3, as DNA: TGTGCCAGCAGCTTGGGCGTAAATTGGGTCACCGGGGAGCTGTTTTTT.

V gene TRBV5-1 combines with J gene TRBJ1-2, with a tentative D call TRBD1 (6 bases). The length of the CDR3 is 16 residues. V lost 4 bases to trimming and J lost 0 bases, with 16 bases between them. Per germline, CDR1 SGHRS and CDR2 YFSETQ. The CDR3 reads CASSNGQISPNYGYTF. The CDR3 DNA is TGCGCCAGCAGCAACGGACAGATTTCTCCTAACTATGGCTACACCTTC.

This clonotype was seen at least ten times. This chain joins TRBV12-3 or TRBV12-4 and TRBJ1-5, with TRBD1 identical over 8 bases. CDR3 length: 15 residues. J lost 7 bases, V lost 6 bases, and 11 bases had no gene match. CDR3 sequence reads: CASSKGTGQLQPQHF. CDR3 nucleotide sequence: TGTGCCAGCAGCAAAGGGACAGGTCAGTTACAGCCCCAGCATTTT.

This clonotype was seen only once. The chain carries TRBV6-1 and TRBJ1-1, with D possibly being TRBD1 (5 bases). The germline gives CDR1 MNHNS, CDR2 SASEGT. V gave up 7 bases and J gave up 1 base, with 13 bases separating them. The CDR3 spans 14 residues. CDR3 in amino acids: CASTEGYRNTEAFF. The CDR3 coding sequence is TGTGCCAGCACCGAGGGGTATCGGAACACTGAAGCTTTCTTT.

This clonotype has a count of ten or more. The V call is TRBV2, the J call TRBJ1-1, with D hard to call. This CDR3 has 15 residues. Germline loops: CDR1 SNHLY, CDR2 FYNNEI. Trimming left V 6 bases short and J 0 bases short, with 14 bases between. The CDR3 DNA is TGTGCCAGCAGGAGAAACGATAACCTGAACACTGAAGCTTTCTTT. It yields the protein CASRRNDNLNTEAFF.

The chain carries TRBV11-2 and TRBJ2-5, with 12 bases lining up with TRBD2. Germline-derived CDR1 and CDR2 are SGHAT and FQNNGV. The CDR3 is made up of 15 amino acids. Losses at the gene ends were 5 bases for V and 4 bases for J; bases not matched to a gene: 5. In DNA form, the CDR3 reads TGTGCCAGCAGCCGTGGACTAGCGGGACCAGAGACCCAGTACTTC. Encoded protein: CASSRGLAGPETQYF.

The rearrangement links TRBV6-5 to TRBJ1-1; D gene unclear. The CDR3 loop spans 14 amino acids. V was cut by 0 bases and J by 7 bases, with 12 bases left in between. CDR1 is MNHEY and CDR2 is SVGAGI in the germline V gene. CDR3 coding DNA: TGTGCCAGCAGTTACTCCAAAAACTGGCGTGAAGCTTTCTTT. This codes for CASSYSKNWREAFF.